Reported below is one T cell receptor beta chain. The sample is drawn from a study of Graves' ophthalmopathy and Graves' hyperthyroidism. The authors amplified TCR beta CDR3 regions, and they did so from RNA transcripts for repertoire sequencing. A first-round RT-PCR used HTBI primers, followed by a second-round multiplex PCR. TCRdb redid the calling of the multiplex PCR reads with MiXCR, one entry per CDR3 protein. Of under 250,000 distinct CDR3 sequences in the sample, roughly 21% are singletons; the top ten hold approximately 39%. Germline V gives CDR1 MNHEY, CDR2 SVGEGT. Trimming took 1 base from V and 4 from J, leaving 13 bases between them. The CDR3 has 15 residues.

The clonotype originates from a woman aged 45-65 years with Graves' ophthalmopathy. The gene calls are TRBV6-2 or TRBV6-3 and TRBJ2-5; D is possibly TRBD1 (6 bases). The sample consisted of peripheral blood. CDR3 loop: CASSYFSGAGETQYF. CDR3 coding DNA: TGTGCCAGCAGTTACTTCTCAGGGGCGGGAGAGACCCAGTACTTC.